This T cell receptor beta chain was obtained from a study of beta chain features in type 1 diabetes. Overall study findings and caveats: The study found that naive, central memory and Treg TCRB repertoires appeared more similar in patients than in healthy donors.

TCRB transcripts that were expressed got sequenced, as all of the isolated RNA had been reverse transcribed. The assay was immunoSEQ multiplex PCR, and TCRdb's table has in-frame clones only and misses some. The sample records more than 60,000 clones, around three fifths being singletons. CDR1 and CDR2 from the germline V gene are SGHRS and YFSETQ. There are 16 residues in the CDR3. The V segment lost 0 bases and the J segment 1 base; nucleotides outside the gene matches: 4. Note on this clone: Its antigen is unidentified.

V gene TRBV5-1 combines with J gene TRBJ2-7, with 10 positions matching TRBD2. The receptor was isolated from a young woman in good health. The source material was Tregs from blood. CDR3 coding DNA: TGCGCCAGCAGCTTGGAACCTAGCGGGGGTTCCTACGAGCAGTACTTC. It codes for CASSLEPSGGSYEQYF.